The rows below give T cell receptor beta chains drawn from one sample of a study of cytomegalovirus exposure and HLA in healthy donors. Profiled with immunoSEQ multiplex PCR; TCRdb holds only in-frame clones, not every one. In total, the table holds about 160,000 clones. The specimen sequenced was PBMCs. The receptor source for this set is a woman aged 45-60 years in good health and CMV-seronegative. The CDR3 runs from the conserved cysteine through the conserved F or W. Fields, in order: V gene, D gene, J gene, CDR3 protein, CDR3 DNA. A D gene is named only where the DNA matches it firmly.

v_call: TRBV5-4
d_call: TRBD2
j_call: TRBJ2-5
cdr3_aa: CASSGRTSGGETQYF
cdr3_nt: TGTGCCAGCAGCGGACGGACTAGCGGGGGGGAGACCCAGTACTTC

v_call: TRBV18
d_call: TRBD1
j_call: TRBJ2-1
cdr3_aa: CASSSRTGERLFF
cdr3_nt: TGTGCCAGCTCATCAAGGACAGGTGAGAGACTGTTCTTC

v_call: TRBV29-1
d_call: TRBD2
j_call: TRBJ2-1
cdr3_aa: CSVAGTSGSPEQFF
cdr3_nt: TGCAGCGTCGCCGGGACTAGCGGGAGTCCTGAGCAGTTCTTC

v_call: TRBV19
d_call: TRBD2
j_call: TRBJ2-3
cdr3_aa: CASSMGLAGQVTQYF
cdr3_nt: TGTGCCAGTAGTATGGGACTAGCGGGACAAGTGACGCAGTATTTT

v_call: TRBV7-9
d_call: TRBD1
j_call: TRBJ2-3
cdr3_aa: CASSLGTGRTDTQYF
cdr3_nt: TGTGCCAGCAGCTTAGGGACAGGGAGAACAGATACGCAGTATTTT

v_call: TRBV19
d_call: TRBD1
j_call: TRBJ1-1
cdr3_aa: CASRPQGAGNTEAFF
cdr3_nt: TGTGCCAGTAGGCCACAGGGGGCTGGGAACACTGAAGCTTTCTTT

v_call: TRBV28
d_call: TRBD2
j_call: TRBJ2-7
cdr3_aa: CASRGLAGRSYEQYF
cdr3_nt: TGTGCCAGCAGGGGACTAGCGGGACGATCTTACGAGCAGTACTTC

v_call: TRBV6-4
d_call: TRBD1
j_call: TRBJ1-4
cdr3_aa: CASSDSNRDRDLSTNEKLFF
cdr3_nt: TGTGCCAGCAGTGACTCCAACCGGGACAGGGACCTATCAACTAATGAAAAACTGTTTTTT

v_call: TRBV30
d_call: NA
j_call: TRBJ2-7
cdr3_aa: CAWSVRAVLEQYF
cdr3_nt: TGTGCCTGGAGTGTACGAGCTGTCTTGGAGCAGTACTTC

v_call: TRBV19
d_call: NA
j_call: TRBJ2-7
cdr3_aa: CASSIAQGGGVYEQYF
cdr3_nt: TGTGCCAGTAGTATTGCTCAGGGGGGAGGCGTTTACGAGCAGTACTTC

v_call: TRBV30
d_call: TRBD1
j_call: TRBJ1-6
cdr3_aa: CAWTGGIDSPLHF
cdr3_nt: TGTGCCTGGACAGGGGGGATTGATTCACCCCTCCACTTT

v_call: TRBV5-1
d_call: NA
j_call: TRBJ2-5
cdr3_aa: CASSTSLLAGEETQYF
cdr3_nt: TGCGCCAGCAGCACGTCCTTACTAGCCGGTGAAGAGACCCAGTACTTC

v_call: TRBV30
d_call: TRBD1
j_call: TRBJ1-4
cdr3_aa: CAWSSGQGQTASGTNEKLFF
cdr3_nt: TGTGCCTGGAGTTCGGGACAGGGGCAGACGGCATCGGGAACTAATGAAAAACTGTTTTTT

v_call: TRBV11-2
d_call: TRBD1
j_call: TRBJ2-2
cdr3_aa: CASSPRTGRSGELFF
cdr3_nt: TGTGCCAGCAGCCCCCGGACAGGGCGGAGCGGGGAGCTGTTTTTT

v_call: TRBV10-3
d_call: TRBD1
j_call: TRBJ2-7
cdr3_aa: CAISGGQGDNEQYF
cdr3_nt: TGTGCCATCAGTGGGGGACAGGGGGACAACGAGCAGTACTTC

v_call: TRBV6-4
d_call: NA
j_call: TRBJ1-1
cdr3_aa: CASSARENTEAFF
cdr3_nt: TGTGCCAGCAGTGCCAGGGAGAACACTGAAGCTTTCTTT

v_call: TRBV19
d_call: NA
j_call: TRBJ1-2
cdr3_aa: CASSMASRAGVMGYTF
cdr3_nt: TGTGCCAGTAGTATGGCGTCGCGGGCAGGGGTCATGGGCTACACCTTC

v_call: TRBV5-1
d_call: NA
j_call: TRBJ2-6
cdr3_aa: CASQDSTSGANVLTF
cdr3_nt: TGCGCCAGCCAGGACAGTACTTCTGGGGCCAACGTCCTGACTTTC

v_call: TRBV5-1
d_call: NA
j_call: TRBJ2-1
cdr3_aa: CASSLARASDNEQFF
cdr3_nt: TGCGCCAGCAGCTTGGCCAGGGCCTCCGACAATGAGCAGTTCTTC

v_call: TRBV9
d_call: NA
j_call: TRBJ1-3
cdr3_aa: CASSVEPRGDGNTIYF
cdr3_nt: TGTGCCAGCAGCGTAGAACCCAGGGGTGACGGAAACACCATATATTTT

v_call: TRBV14
d_call: NA
j_call: TRBJ2-7
cdr3_aa: CASSHLNSPYEQYF
cdr3_nt: TGTGCCAGCAGCCATCTGAATAGCCCCTACGAGCAGTACTTC